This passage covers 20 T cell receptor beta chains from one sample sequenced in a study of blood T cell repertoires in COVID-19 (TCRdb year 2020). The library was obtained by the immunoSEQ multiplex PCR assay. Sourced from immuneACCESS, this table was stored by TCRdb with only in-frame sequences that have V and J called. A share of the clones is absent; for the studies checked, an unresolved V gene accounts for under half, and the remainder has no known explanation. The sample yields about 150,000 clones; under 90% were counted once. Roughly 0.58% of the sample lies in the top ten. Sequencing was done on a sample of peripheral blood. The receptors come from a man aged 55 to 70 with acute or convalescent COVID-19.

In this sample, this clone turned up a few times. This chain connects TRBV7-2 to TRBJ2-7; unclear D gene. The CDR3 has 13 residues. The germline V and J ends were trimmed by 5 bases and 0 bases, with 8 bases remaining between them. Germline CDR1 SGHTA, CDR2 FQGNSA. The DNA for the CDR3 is TGTGCCAGCAGCCTAGAGAGCTCCTACGAGCAGTACTTC. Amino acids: CASSLESSYEQYF.

CDR3 sequence (DNA): TGTGCCAGCAGCTTAGTATTCTCTCAGGGAGGGGGCTACGAGCAGTACTTC. Protein product: CASSLVFSQGGGYEQYF. This rearrangement joins TRBV11-2 to TRBJ2-7, with D possibly TRBD2 on 7 matching bases. V gave up 1 base and J gave up 3 bases, with 19 bases separating them. The CDR3 loop spans 17 amino acids. Looked up from germline, CDR1 is SGHAT and CDR2 is FQNNGV.

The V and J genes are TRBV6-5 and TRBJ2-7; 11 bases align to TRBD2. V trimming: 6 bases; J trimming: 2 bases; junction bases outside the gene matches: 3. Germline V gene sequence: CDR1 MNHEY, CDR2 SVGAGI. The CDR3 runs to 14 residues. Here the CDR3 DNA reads TGTGCCAGCAGAGGACTAGCGGGCACCTACGAGCAGTACTTC. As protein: CASRGLAGTYEQYF.

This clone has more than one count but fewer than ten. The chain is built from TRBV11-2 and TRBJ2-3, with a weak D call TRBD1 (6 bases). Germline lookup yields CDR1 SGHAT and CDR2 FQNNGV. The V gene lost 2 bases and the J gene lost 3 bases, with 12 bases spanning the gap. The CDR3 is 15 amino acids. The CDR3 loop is CASSLSGDGTDTQYF. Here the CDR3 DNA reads TGTGCCAGCAGCTTATCAGGGGATGGGACAGATACGCAGTATTTT.

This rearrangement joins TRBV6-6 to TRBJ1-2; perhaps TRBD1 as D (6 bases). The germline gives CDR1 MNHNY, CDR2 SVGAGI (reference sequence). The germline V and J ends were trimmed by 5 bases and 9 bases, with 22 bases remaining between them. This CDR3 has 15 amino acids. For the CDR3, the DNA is TGTGCCAGCAGTAAAGGTGGGGACATCCTTGCTAGCTACACCTTC. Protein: CASSKGGDILASYTF.

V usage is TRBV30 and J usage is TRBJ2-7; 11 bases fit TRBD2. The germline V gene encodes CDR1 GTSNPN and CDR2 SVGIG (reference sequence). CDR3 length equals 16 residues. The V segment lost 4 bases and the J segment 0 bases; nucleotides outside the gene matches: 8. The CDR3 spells CAWMPPTSGASYEQYF. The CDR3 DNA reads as TGTGCCTGGATGCCCCCGACTAGCGGGGCCTCCTACGAGCAGTACTTC.

The CDR3 loop reads CASISSSTGSYEQYF. Here the CDR3 DNA reads TGTGCCAGCATCTCGTCGTCGACAGGGAGCTACGAGCAGTACTTC. V usage is TRBV6-5 and J usage is TRBJ2-7; the match to TRBD1 covers 7 bases. Trimming at V came to 7 bases and at J to 3 bases, leaving 12 bases not matched to a gene. CDR1 and CDR2 from the germline V gene are MNHEY and SVGAGI. The CDR3 is 15 amino acids.

CDR3 loop: CAWSVTYGDTQYF. The CDR3 nucleotides read TGTGCCTGGAGTGTAACCTATGGAGATACGCAGTATTTT. The chain has TRBV30 and TRBJ2-3, with unresolved D. The germline gives CDR1 GTSNPN, CDR2 SVGIG (reference sequence). The CDR3 length is 13 residues. The V and J ends lost 0 bases and 5 bases respectively, with 9 bases between them.

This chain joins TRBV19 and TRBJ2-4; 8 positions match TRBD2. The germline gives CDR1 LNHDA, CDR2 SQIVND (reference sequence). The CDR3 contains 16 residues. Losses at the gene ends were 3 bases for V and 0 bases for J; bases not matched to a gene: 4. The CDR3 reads CASSMTSAKAKNIQYF. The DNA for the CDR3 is TGTGCCAGTAGTATGACTAGCGCTAAAGCCAAAAACATTCAGTACTTC.

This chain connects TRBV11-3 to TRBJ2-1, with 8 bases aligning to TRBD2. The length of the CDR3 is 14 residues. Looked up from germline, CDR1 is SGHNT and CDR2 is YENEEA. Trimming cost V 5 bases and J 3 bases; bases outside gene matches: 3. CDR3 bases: TGTGCCAGCAGCGTTAGCGGGAACTACAATGAGCAGTTCTTC. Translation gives CASSVSGNYNEQFF.

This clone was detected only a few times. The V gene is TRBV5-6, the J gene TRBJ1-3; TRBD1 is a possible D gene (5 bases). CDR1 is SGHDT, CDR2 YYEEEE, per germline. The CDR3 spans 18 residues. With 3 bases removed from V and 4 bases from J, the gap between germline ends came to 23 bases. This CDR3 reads CASSWLPGRMDQGNTIYF. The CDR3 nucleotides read TGTGCCAGCAGCTGGTTGCCAGGGCGGATGGACCAAGGAAACACCATATATTTT.

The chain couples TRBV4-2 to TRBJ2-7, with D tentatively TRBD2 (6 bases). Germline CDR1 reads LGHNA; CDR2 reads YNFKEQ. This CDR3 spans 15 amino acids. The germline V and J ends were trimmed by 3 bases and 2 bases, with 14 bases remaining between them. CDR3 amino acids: CASSQWRDGAYEQYF. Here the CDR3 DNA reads TGTGCCAGCAGCCAGTGGCGGGACGGTGCCTACGAGCAGTACTTC.

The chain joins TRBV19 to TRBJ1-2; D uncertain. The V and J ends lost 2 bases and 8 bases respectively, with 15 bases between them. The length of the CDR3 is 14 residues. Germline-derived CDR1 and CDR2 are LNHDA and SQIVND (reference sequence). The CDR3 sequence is CASSIKGRGRGYTF. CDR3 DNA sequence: TGTGCCAGTAGTATAAAAGGACGGGGTAGGGGCTACACCTTC.

CDR3 DNA: TGTGCCTGGAGTGTTTGGGACAGGGGATTGGACACCGGGGAGCTGTTTTTT. The encoded protein is CAWSVWDRGLDTGELFF. The genes are TRBV30 and TRBJ2-2, with 10 bases aligning to TRBD1. V trimming: 0 bases; J trimming: 3 bases; junction bases outside the gene matches: 7. The CDR3 runs 17 residues. Germline assignment: CDR1 GTSNPN and CDR2 SVGIG (reference sequence).

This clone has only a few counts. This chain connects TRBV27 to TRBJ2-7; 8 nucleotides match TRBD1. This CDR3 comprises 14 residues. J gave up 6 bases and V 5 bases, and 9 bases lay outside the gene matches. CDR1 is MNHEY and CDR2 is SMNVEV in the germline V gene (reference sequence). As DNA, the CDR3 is TGTGCCAGCAGTCCCCGGACAGGGCCCTCCGAGCAGTACTTC. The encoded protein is CASSPRTGPSEQYF.

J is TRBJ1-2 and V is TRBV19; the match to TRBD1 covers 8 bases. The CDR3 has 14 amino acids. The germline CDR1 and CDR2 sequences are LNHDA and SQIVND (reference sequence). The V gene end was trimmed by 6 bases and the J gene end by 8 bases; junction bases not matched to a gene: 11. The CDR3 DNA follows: TGTGCCAGTAGAGCCGGGACAGGCGTGGGAGGCTACACCTTC. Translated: CASRAGTGVGGYTF.

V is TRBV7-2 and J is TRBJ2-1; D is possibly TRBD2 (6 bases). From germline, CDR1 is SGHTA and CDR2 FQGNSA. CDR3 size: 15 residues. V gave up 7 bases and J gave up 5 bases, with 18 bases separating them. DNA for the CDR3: TGTGCCAGCATCCTCCTACGGGGGTCTAACAATGAGCAGTTCTTC. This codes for CASILLRGSNNEQFF.

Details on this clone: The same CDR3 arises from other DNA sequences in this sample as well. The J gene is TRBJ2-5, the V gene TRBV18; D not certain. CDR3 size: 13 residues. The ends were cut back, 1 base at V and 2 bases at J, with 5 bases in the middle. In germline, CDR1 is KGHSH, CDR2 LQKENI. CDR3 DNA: TGTGCCAGCTCACCACGTAGTCAAGAGACCCAGTACTTC. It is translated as CASSPRSQETQYF.

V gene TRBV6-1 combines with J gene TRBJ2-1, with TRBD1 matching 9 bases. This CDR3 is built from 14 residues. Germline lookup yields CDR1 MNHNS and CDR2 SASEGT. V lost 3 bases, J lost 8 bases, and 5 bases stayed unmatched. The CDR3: CASSEGQGADEQFF. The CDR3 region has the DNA TGTGCCAGCAGTGAGGGACAGGGTGCGGATGAGCAGTTCTTC.

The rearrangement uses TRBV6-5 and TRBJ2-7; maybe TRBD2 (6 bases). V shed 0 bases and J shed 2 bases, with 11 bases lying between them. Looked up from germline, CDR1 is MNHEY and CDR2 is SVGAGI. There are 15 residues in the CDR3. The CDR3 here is CASSYSGRRAYEQYF. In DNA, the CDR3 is TGTGCCAGCAGTTACTCTGGCAGGAGGGCCTACGAGCAGTACTTC.